This paragraph reports one T cell receptor (beta chain). Its specificity is unknown. A junction boundary mismatches the germline segment, possibly from a read error. From germline, CDR1 is SEHNR and CDR2 FQNEAQ (reference sequence). The CDR3 is 13 amino acids. Template material for TCR beta VDJ and CDR3 profiling consisted of genomic DNA. TCRdb ran MiXCR on the reads and lists one entry per CDR3 protein. The sample lists 200,000 to 300,000 distinct CDR3 sequences; roughly 82% were seen once. The sample is drawn from a study of CD8+CD57+ T cells in acquired aplastic anemia. Whole-study results and caveats: Twenty-nine CD8+ CDR3 sequences were shared between patients and controls.

An expansion of CD8+CD57+ cells by flow cytometry had been shown in patients chosen for sequencing. No patient had been given any therapy when blood was sampled. The chain has TRBV7-9 and TRBJ2-3, with a weak D call TRBD2 (5 bases). The sequencing sample was made of sorted CD4+, CD8+, or CD8+CD57+ T cells (not recorded which) from PBMCs. This sequence was found in a human donor with aplastic anemia. CDR3 DNA: TGTGCCAGCAGCTTCGCGGGCGGACCCGCTCCGCATTTT. This codes for CASSFAGGPAPHF.